The rows below give T cell receptor beta chains drawn from one sample of a study of radiotherapy plus CTLA-4 blockade in lung cancer. Data came from immunoSEQ multiplex PCR; TCRdb stores just in-frame clones and leaves some out. The sample lists about 68,000 clones; around 80% were seen once. The input for sequencing was peripheral blood, taken from a patient treated with radiotherapy plus ipilimumab. These receptors were collected from a human donor with non-small cell lung cancer who had a complete response to radiotherapy plus ipilimumab. Both conserved end residues are part of each CDR3.

TRBV29-1	CSVVRLYGYTF
TRBV7-8	CASSLGARGNYGYTF
TRBV5-1	CASSGTYYGYTF
TRBV2	CASRTGRALEQFF
TRBV7-9	CASSQGTNEKLFF
TRBV6-5	CASSFIQGRAGELFF
TRBV18	CASSPDRNYGYTF
TRBV7-2	CASSLAYPPAGNTIYF
TRBV7-9	CASSLVGGYGYTF
TRBV2	CASSAGRGGTGELFF
TRBV29-1	CSVEEGNLNTEAFF
TRBV10-1	CASSEGRPQAPGELFF
TRBV11-3	CASSLEDTQYF
TRBV4-1	CASSQRTSGGGTYNEQFF
TRBV9	CASSVSPGGADGELFF
TRBV7-9	CASSTELLYGYTF
TRBV27	CASSPGDIRSSYNEQFF
TRBV29-1	CSVGAGGQGYGYTF
TRBV27	CASSPTGTLGANEQFF
TRBV4-3	CASSQDKDGLGQFF
TRBV27	CASSLWRPPGGRTDTQYF
TRBV11-3	CASSYPTGDEEQFF
TRBV7-2	CASSLTDTQYF
TRBV7-8	CASSRRRVQETQYF
TRBV6-1	CASSRTGGNGQFF
TRBV18	CASSPLGTGGQPQHF
TRBV18	CASSPGQGARLNTEAFF
TRBV2	CASSEGSRGASGRYF
TRBV12-5	CASGLGTRSNQPQHF
TRBV6-5	CASSPMSDAYEKLFF
TRBV19	CASSPLRDYQSTDTQYF
TRBV15	CATSRGTSGSIEQFF
TRBV9	CASSVGRATLNTEAFF
TRBV5-4	CASRPTLVEETQYF
TRBV5-8	CASSPMTGVQPQHF
TRBV11-2	CASSLSTDQPQHF
TRBV10-1	CASSESPASNEQFF
TRBV18	CASSRQRDTEAFF
TRBV25-1	CASSESGRDTDTQYF
TRBV29-1	CSVESVNRRGETQYF
TRBV11-3	CASGTSRSQNTGELFF
TRBV11-3	CASSFSSGRKQETQYF
TRBV4-1	CASSQYPTNTEAFF
TRBV7-2	CASSFTGGNQPQHF
TRBV19	CASDDRGGTEAFF
TRBV4-3	CASSQTGTSGDRYF
TRBV11-2	CASSLVSGQGKETQYF
TRBV18	CASSPKEVDQPQHF
TRBV27	CASSFQGYGYTF
TRBV30	CAWSVGTGGVYTIYF
TRBV2	CASLARTRRNEQFF
TRBV10-2	CASSDAVGQVREKLFF
TRBV29-1	CSAFGQTTDTQYF
TRBV11-3	CASSLETGPYEQYF
TRBV18	CASSPNRQGGNIQYF